The 26 T cell receptor beta chains below come from one sample, sequenced in a study of blood T cells in healthy people across ages. The second PCR ran about 6 to 11 cycles with a sample-barcoded 5' primer and J-beta primers. TCRdb called the 5' RACE reads again in MiXCR, with one record for every CDR3 protein. Among over a million distinct CDR3 sequences listed, approximately 59% were seen once. The specimen was blood. The receptors were sampled from a man aged 18 to 29 in good health.

The chain couples TRBV5-1 to TRBJ2-7; tentatively, D is TRBD1 (6 bases). Germline CDR1 and CDR2: SGHRS and YFSETQ. The CDR3 has 15 residues. V was pared by 2 bases and J by 2 bases, with 14 bases between. CDR3 amino acids: CASSLDRSPPYEQYF. For the CDR3, the DNA is TGCGCCAGCAGCTTAGACAGGAGCCCTCCCTACGAGCAGTACTTC. Based on the CDR3 plus reference TRBV5-1 and TRBJ2-7, the full variable domain is KAGVTQTPRYLIKTRGQQVTLSCSPISGHRSVSWYQQTPGQGLQFLFEYFSETQRNKGNFPGRFSGRQFSNSRSEMNVSTLELGDSALYLCASSLDRSPPYEQYFGPGTRLTVT.

Worth noting for this clonotype: At one end the junction does not follow the germline gene, possibly because of a read error. The rearrangement uses TRBV28 and TRBJ1-6, with D possibly being TRBD1 (6 bases). Germline assignment: CDR1 MDHEN and CDR2 SYDVKM. There are 15 residues in the CDR3. The CDR3 region has the DNA TGTGCCAGCAGTAAGAGGACAGTAGGCAATTCACCCCCCCACTTT. This translates into CASSKRTVGNSPPHF.

This chain joins TRBV7-2 and TRBJ2-5; no reliable D call. CDR1 is SGHTA and CDR2 is FQGNSA in the germline V gene. The CDR3 covers 14 residues. Trimming removed 5 bases at V and 4 bases at J, with 14 bases between. For the CDR3, the DNA is TGTGCCAGCAGCCCCCTATTGAGTTCAGAGACCCAGTACTTC. It yields the protein CASSPLLSSETQYF.

The rearrangement uses TRBV20-1 and TRBJ1-3; TRBD1 might be the D (5 bases). CDR1 DFQATT and CDR2 SNEGSKA come from the germline V gene (reference sequence). The V end lost 2 bases, the J end lost 4 bases, and 9 bases lay between the germline ends. The CDR3 is 13 amino acids. CDR3 bases: TGCAGTGCTAGATCAGGGAGCGGAAACACCATATATTTT. It encodes CSARSGSGNTIYF.

The chain recombines TRBV10-1 with TRBJ1-6; 9 bases fit TRBD1. This CDR3 is built from 15 residues. The V segment lost 2 bases and the J segment 7 bases; nucleotides outside the gene matches: 3. The V gene's germline CDR1 is WNHNN and CDR2 SYGVQD (reference sequence). CDR3 sequence (DNA): TGCGCCAGCAGTGAGGACAGGGGGGCAAATTCACCCCTCCACTTT. Translated: CASSEDRGANSPLHF.

The rearrangement uses TRBV5-1 and TRBJ2-2, with TRBD1 identical over 7 bases. V lost 1 base and J lost 5; bases outside the gene matches: 5. The CDR3 length is 15 residues. Germline V gene lookup returns CDR1 SGHRS and CDR2 YFSETQ. CDR3 sequence: CASSLKPRGTGELFF. CDR3 nucleotide sequence: TGCGCCAGCAGCTTGAAGCCCAGGGGGACCGGGGAGCTGTTTTTT.

V is TRBV10-3 and J is TRBJ1-6; TRBD1 aligns across 8 bases. V gave up 8 bases and J gave up 5 bases; unmatched junction bases: 2. Germline V gene lookup returns CDR1 ENHRY and CDR2 SYGVKD. The CDR3 consists of 13 residues. This CDR3 is CAIGGQDNSPLHF. In nucleotides, the CDR3 is TGTGCCATCGGGGGACAGGATAATTCACCCCTCCACTTT.

This clonotype was seen a few times. V is TRBV20-1 and J is TRBJ2-1; 10 bases are shared with TRBD2. The ends lost 3 bases at V and 6 bases at J; junction bases unmatched: 14. The germline gives CDR1 DFQATT, CDR2 SNEGSKA (reference sequence). The CDR3 covers 17 residues. For the CDR3, the DNA is TGCAGTGCTAGCGGAGCGGGAGGGCCCGGGATCGCCAATGAGCAGTTCTTC. This codes for CSASGAGGPGIANEQFF.

The chain links TRBV11-3 to TRBJ2-1, with 9 nucleotides matching TRBD1. Germline V lookup: CDR1 SGHNT, CDR2 YENEEA. This CDR3 has 15 residues. V dropped 5 bases and J dropped 10; count of bases not matched to a gene: 12. In nucleotides, the CDR3 is TGTGCCAGCAGCCATCCCGGGACAGGGTCCCGCGAGCAGTTCTTC. Translated, it gives CASSHPGTGSREQFF.

This clonotype was picked up a small number of times. The chain links TRBV29-1 to TRBJ2-1; D is ambiguous. The CDR3 runs to 13 residues. Germline-derived CDR1 and CDR2 are SQVTM and ANQGSEA. V lost 4 bases and J lost 1, with 8 bases in between. The CDR3 bases are TGCAGCGTTGTAAGGCCATCCTACAATGAGCAGTTCTTC. This codes for CSVVRPSYNEQFF.

The chain combines TRBV5-5 with TRBJ1-1, with 7 positions matching TRBD1. Germline CDR1 SGHKS, CDR2 YYEKEE (reference sequence). Trimming removed 3 bases from V and 11 bases from J; junction bases left unmatched: 10. The CDR3 has 13 residues. The DNA of the CDR3 is TGTGCCAGCAGCTCAAGACAGGGACTGTATGCTTTCTTT. Translation: CASSSRQGLYAFF.

J is TRBJ2-3 and V is TRBV5-1; 8 nucleotides align to TRBD2. Trimming cost V 2 bases and J 0 bases; bases outside gene matches: 5. CDR1 is SGHRS and CDR2 is YFSETQ in the germline V gene. The CDR3 loop spans 16 amino acids. The CDR3 DNA reads TGCGCCAGCAGCTTCTCAACGGGGGGGAGCACAGATACGCAGTATTTT. Translation: CASSFSTGGSTDTQYF.

The gene calls are TRBV5-6 and TRBJ2-1; D may be TRBD2 (5 bases). This CDR3 has 15 residues. Deletions cut 3 bases from V and 9 bases from J, with 19 bases between. Germline V lookup: CDR1 SGHDT, CDR2 YYEEEE. The CDR3 region has the DNA TGTGCCAGCAGCTCCGGGATGTGGAGCCCAGGTGAGCAGTTCTTC. Protein sequence: CASSSGMWSPGEQFF.

Concerning this clonotype itself: One end of the junction fails to match germline, which may point to a read error. CDR3 DNA: TGCGCCACCAGCACCAGCTTGGGTCTTATCTCCTACGAGCAGTACTTC. Amino acids: CATSTSLGLISYEQYF. This rearrangement joins TRBV15 to TRBJ2-7; D is ambiguous. Germline CDR1 is LNHNV and CDR2 is YYDKDF (reference sequence). CDR3 length: 16 residues.

This clonotype was recorded only once. The rearrangement joins TRBV18 to TRBJ2-3; maybe TRBD1 (5 bases). V lost 5 bases and J 0 bases, leaving 15 bases between the germline ends. CDR3 size: 16 residues. Germline lookup yields CDR1 KGHSH and CDR2 LQKENI. For the CDR3, the DNA is TGTGCCAGCTCAGCGTCTAACGCAGGGAGCACAGATACGCAGTATTTT. Protein sequence: CASSASNAGSTDTQYF.

The gene calls are TRBV28 and TRBJ2-7, with a possible D match to TRBD1 (6 bases). The end of the DNA aligns better with TRBJ2-5, so the J call may be wrong. The CDR3 has 15 amino acids. Looked up from germline, CDR1 is MDHEN and CDR2 is SYDVKM. Written as DNA, the CDR3 is TGTGCCAGCAGTCCCATCGGGACAAACAGCGAGACCCAGTACTTC. Protein: CASSPIGTNSETQYF.

V and J are TRBV6-2 or TRBV6-3 and TRBJ2-3, with D maybe TRBD2 (5 bases). Germline V lookup: CDR1 MNHEY, CDR2 SVGEGT. The length of the CDR3 is 12 residues. Trimming pared 6 bases from V and 2 bases from J, leaving 6 bases between. The CDR3 reads CASRRVTDTQYF. In DNA, the CDR3 is TGTGCCAGCAGGAGGGTCACAGATACGCAGTATTTT.

This clonotype was seen repeatedly, ten times or more. The gene calls are TRBV5-1 and TRBJ1-2, with a tentative D call TRBD1 (5 bases). The length of the CDR3 is 12 residues. The germline CDR1 and CDR2 sequences are SGHRS and YFSETQ. V was cut by 4 bases and J by 2 bases, with 6 bases left in between. The CDR3 coding sequence is TGCGCCAGCAGCCGGGACAACTATGGCTACACCTTC. As protein: CASSRDNYGYTF.

The chain uses TRBV28 and TRBJ1-6; no definite D call. CDR1 is MDHEN and CDR2 is SYDVKM in the germline V gene. V was trimmed by 2 bases and J by 15 bases, leaving 8 bases between them. This CDR3 is 11 amino acids long. The CDR3 loop reads CASSLSVLLHF. CDR3 in DNA: TGTGCCAGCAGTTTAAGTGTTCTCCTCCACTTT.

V is TRBV11-2 and J is TRBJ1-6; 9 bases are shared with TRBD1. The CDR3 has 18 amino acids. The V and J ends lost 5 bases and 9 bases, in that order; junction bases with no gene match: 17. Germline CDR1 and CDR2: SGHAT and FQNNGV. CDR3 nucleotide sequence: TGTGCCAGCAGCCAACCGGGACAGGGAGCCACCGGGTCTTCACCCCTCCACTTT. Its translation: CASSQPGQGATGSSPLHF. Full variable domain (outside the CDR3, taken from reference TRBV11-2 and TRBJ1-6): EAGVAQSPRYKIIEKRQSVAFWCNPISGHATLYWYQQILGQGPKLLIQFQNNGVVDDSQLPKDRFSAERLKGVDSTLKIQPAKLEDSAVYLCASSQPGQGATGSSPLHFGNGTRLTVT.

The chain has TRBV29-1 and TRBJ1-2; D possibly corresponds to TRBD1 (5 bases). Germline assignment: CDR1 SQVTM and CDR2 ANQGSEA. The CDR3 length is 13 residues. V was trimmed by 2 bases and J by 5 bases, leaving 12 bases between them. The CDR3 DNA follows: TGCAGCGTTGAATACGGGGCGGGATATGGCTACACCTTC. Translated: CSVEYGAGYGYTF.

The chain uses TRBV7-2 and TRBJ2-1, with D perhaps matching TRBD2 (6 bases). Germline V gene lookup returns CDR1 SGHTA and CDR2 FQGNSA. The V gene lost 5 bases and the J gene lost 10 bases, with 15 bases spanning the gap. The CDR3 sequence is 13 residues long. The CDR3 loop reads CASSVEPSDEQFF. The DNA for the CDR3 is TGTGCCAGCAGCGTAGAGCCTAGCGACGAGCAGTTCTTC.

The V and J genes are TRBV25-1 and TRBJ2-5; D possibly corresponds to TRBD1 (5 bases). CDR3 length: 16 amino acids. Germline CDR1 is MGHDK and CDR2 is SYGVNS. Trimming cost V 2 bases and J 1 base, with 14 bases left between them. The CDR3 protein is CASSEAFGHSQETQYF. CDR3 bases: TGTGCCAGCAGTGAAGCTTTTGGACACTCCCAAGAGACCCAGTACTTC.

The chain carries TRBV27 and TRBJ2-7; TRBD1 matches at 10 bases. The CDR3 has 15 residues. V lost 1 base and J lost 3; bases outside the gene matches: 3. Germline CDR1 is MNHEY and CDR2 is SMNVEV (reference sequence). The CDR3 loop is CASSLYGTGVYEQYF. The CDR3, as DNA: TGTGCCAGCAGTTTATACGGGACAGGGGTCTACGAGCAGTACTTC.

V usage is TRBV10-3 and J usage is TRBJ1-1, with D hard to call. Germline values: CDR1 ENHRY, CDR2 SYGVKD. This CDR3 contains 14 residues. V was cut by 3 bases and J by 1 base, with 9 bases left in between. CDR3 DNA sequence: TGTGCCATCAGTGATACCGGACCGAACACTGAAGCTTTCTTT. Its translation is CAISDTGPNTEAFF.

The rearrangement uses TRBV7-6 and TRBJ2-1; tentative D call: TRBD2 (7 bases). With 1 base removed from V and 3 bases from J, the gap between germline ends came to 13 bases. Germline CDR1 SGHVS, CDR2 FNYEAQ. The CDR3 runs to 16 residues. CDR3 bases: TGTGCCAGCAGCTTAGTTGCGGGGGCGGACTACAATGAGCAGTTCTTC. Its protein product is CASSLVAGADYNEQFF. Full variable domain (missing parts from reference TRBV7-6 and TRBJ2-1): GAGVSQSPRYKVTKRGQDVALRCDPISGHVSLYWYRQALGQGPEFLTYFNYEAQQDKSGLPNDRFSAERPEGSISTLTIQRTEQRDSAMYRCASSLVAGADYNEQFFGPGTRLTVL.